Each of the 4 T cell receptor beta chains below was sequenced from the same sample in a study of OX40 agonist ivuxolimab in advanced cancers. The table came from immunoSEQ multiplex PCR; TCRdb's copy has only in-frame clones and leaves some out. The data hold 70,000 to 100,000 clones, with 70% to 90% observed a single time. The sequencing used CD4+ or CD8+ T cells sorted from blood, collected in a trial of the OX40 agonist ivuxolimab. These receptors came from an adult with an advanced solid tumor such as melanoma, head and neck, liver or kidney cancer.

J is TRBJ2-2 and V is TRBV6-5; D possibly corresponds to TRBD2 (5 bases). The CDR3 loop spans 16 amino acids. Germline V gene sequence: CDR1 MNHEY, CDR2 SVGAGI. Between the trimmed V and J ends, which lost 3 bases and 0 bases, there was a span of 11 bases. The CDR3 reads CASSYNKRANTGELFF. As DNA, the CDR3 is TGTGCCAGCAGTTATAATAAGAGGGCGAACACCGGGGAGCTGTTTTTT.

This chain joins TRBV27 and TRBJ1-1; D is unresolved. V was trimmed by 0 bases and J by 4 bases, leaving 9 bases between them. This CDR3 region has 14 residues. Looked up from germline, CDR1 is MNHEY and CDR2 is SMNVEV (reference sequence). Here the CDR3 DNA reads TGTGCCAGCAGTTTATCGTCTCTCTCCACTGAAGCTTTCTTT. The encoded protein is CASSLSSLSTEAFF.

This chain links TRBV11-3 with TRBJ2-2, with a possible D match to TRBD2 (7 bases). V was pared by 5 bases and J by 4 bases, with 14 bases between. The CDR3 is made up of 15 amino acids. The germline CDR1 and CDR2 sequences are SGHNT and YENEEA. The DNA for the CDR3 is TGTGCCAGCAGCCTGGGGGGGCGTCCCACCGGGGAGCTGTTTTTT. Protein: CASSLGGRPTGELFF.

This rearrangement joins TRBV7-8 to TRBJ1-1; D is ambiguous. The CDR3 runs to 12 residues. V dropped 4 bases and J dropped 5 bases, with 8 bases sitting between them. In germline, CDR1 is SGHVS, CDR2 FQNEAQ. The CDR3 region is CASSSAGTEAFF. CDR3 bases: TGTGCCAGCAGCTCTGCGGGGACTGAAGCTTTCTTT.